This entry is about one T cell receptor beta chain. The source of the sample is a study of blood T cell repertoires in COVID-19. The CDR3 runs to 13 residues. V shed 1 base and J shed 6 bases, with 7 bases lying between them. Germline values: CDR1 SGHTA, CDR2 FQGNSA. Sequenced by immunoSEQ multiplex PCR; TCRdb stores in-frame clones only, minus some. The sample has 45,000 to 65,000 clones, 90% seen once. The V call is TRBV7-2, the J call TRBJ1-5, with D perhaps matching TRBD1 (5 bases). The sample taken for sequencing was peripheral blood. This TCR was recovered from a human donor in a cohort sampled during active COVID-19. CDR3 residues: CASSLGRAQPQHF. CDR3 sequence (DNA): TGTGCCAGCAGCTTAGGCAGGGCTCAGCCCCAGCATTTT.